Below, 23 T cell receptor beta chains from the same sample are listed, as sequenced in a study of molecular identifiers for immune sequencing clone quantification. TCRdb redid the calling of the PCR reads with MiXCR, one entry per CDR3 protein. Here the sample spans some 590,000 distinct CDR3 sequences, 25% being singletons. Sequencing was done on a sample of naive CD8+ T cells from blood, with Jurkat cell RNA spiked in. Subset specified: FACS-sorted CD8+CD4-CCR7+CD45RA+ naive T cells. The receptor source for this set is a human donor in good health. Some libraries in this study had Jurkat cell RNA spiked in.

This clonotype has just one count. The CDR3 nucleotides read TGTGCCAGCAGCTTTTCGGATTTCGAAAAACTGTTTTTT. It yields the protein CASSFSDFEKLFF. The genes are TRBV11-2 and TRBJ1-4; D is undetermined. The CDR3 covers 13 residues. Trimming took 3 bases from V and 8 from J, leaving 10 bases between them. Germline values: CDR1 SGHAT, CDR2 FQNNGV.

This clonotype was seen at least ten times. CDR3 loop: CSARDSYEQYF. In DNA form, the CDR3 reads TGCAGCGCCCGGGACTCCTACGAGCAGTACTTC. J is TRBJ2-7 and V is TRBV20-1; tentatively, D is TRBD2 (5 bases). The CDR3 is 11 amino acids. Germline CDR1 is DFQATT and CDR2 is SNEGSKA (reference sequence).

The chain combines TRBV9 with TRBJ2-2; no definite D call. With 0 bases removed from V and 2 bases from J, the gap between germline ends came to 14 bases. The CDR3 runs to 17 residues. Germline V gives CDR1 SGDLS, CDR2 YYNGEE. The CDR3 loop is CASSVGDFDPNTGELFF. The CDR3 DNA reads as TGTGCCAGCAGCGTAGGAGATTTTGACCCTAACACCGGGGAGCTGTTTTTT.

This clonotype was found a few times. J is TRBJ2-7 and V is TRBV20-1; D not resolved. Germline values: CDR1 DFQATT, CDR2 SNEGSKA (reference sequence). The ends were cut back, 2 bases at V and 3 bases at J, with 11 bases in the middle. The CDR3 extends over 13 amino acids. CDR3 nucleotide sequence: TGCAGTGCTAGAACCAAGGACGGCTACGAGCAGTACTTC. Translated, it gives CSARTKDGYEQYF.

J is TRBJ2-3 and V is TRBV9; TRBD2 matches 16 bases. Trimming at V came to 7 bases and at J to 1 base, leaving 12 bases not matched to a gene. CDR1 and CDR2 from the germline V gene are SGDLS and YYNGEE. The CDR3 runs to 19 residues. The CDR3 loop reads CASDSPGLAGGPGTDTQYF. The DNA for the CDR3 is TGTGCCAGCGACTCACCGGGACTAGCGGGAGGGCCGGGCACAGATACGCAGTATTTT.

In this sample, this clonotype turned up once. A junction end diverges from the germline sequence, so it may reflect a read error. V is TRBV25-1 and J is TRBJ1-4; the D gene is possibly TRBD1 (5 bases). The CDR3 totals 14 residues. Germline V gene lookup returns CDR1 MGHDK and CDR2 SYGVNS. This chain's CDR3 is CSSSELAGIEKLFF. The CDR3, as DNA: TGTTCCAGCAGTGAATTGGCAGGGATTGAAAAACTGTTTTTT.

As for this clonotype: Relative to the germline gene, one junction end is altered; a read error may explain this. The rearrangement joins TRBV2 to TRBJ2-1; the match to TRBD2 covers 11 bases. The CDR3 covers 12 residues. Germline CDR1 SNHLY, CDR2 FYNNEI. CDR3 sequence reads: CASRHIAGGPRF. The CDR3 DNA reads as TGTGCCAGCAGACATATAGCGGGGGGGCCCCGGTTC.

This clonotype was counted a few times. The chain is built from TRBV30 and TRBJ1-3, with a possible D match to TRBD1 (6 bases). The CDR3 extends over 15 amino acids. CDR1 and CDR2 (germline): GTSNPN, SVGIG (reference sequence). With 4 bases removed from V and 2 bases from J, the gap between germline ends came to 15 bases. The CDR3: CAWTLTGGPGNTIYF. The CDR3 region has the DNA TGTGCCTGGACCCTCACGGGGGGGCCTGGAAACACCATATATTTT. Full variable domain (missing parts from reference TRBV30 and TRBJ1-3): SQTIHQWPATLVQPVGSPLSLECTVEGTSNPNLYWYRQAAGRGLQLLFYSVGIGQISSEVPQNLSASRPQDRQFILSSKKLLLSDSGFYLCAWTLTGGPGNTIYFGEGSWLTVV.

This clonotype was recorded many times. The genes are TRBV10-1 and TRBJ2-1; D is perhaps TRBD2 (5 bases). The V and J ends lost 0 bases and 5 bases respectively, with 14 bases between them. Germline loops: CDR1 WNHNN, CDR2 SYGVQD (reference sequence). The CDR3 is 16 residues long. The DNA for the CDR3 is TGCGCCAGCAGTGAGTCGCGGACTCGCGTCCACAATGAGCAGTTCTTC. It codes for CASSESRTRVHNEQFF.

This clonotype was recorded a few times. The chain has TRBV2 and TRBJ2-5; 9 nucleotides align to TRBD1. V was pared by 6 bases and J by 5 bases, with 7 bases of the junction left unmatched. There are 14 residues in the CDR3. Germline CDR1 SNHLY, CDR2 FYNNEI. CDR3 bases: TGTGCCAGCAGGGGGGGGACAGGGACCGAGACCCAGTACTTC. This codes for CASRGGTGTETQYF.

The sample holds many counts of this clonotype. The chain joins TRBV6-2 or TRBV6-3 to TRBJ2-7; tentative D call: TRBD1 (5 bases). Trimming cost V 7 bases and J 3 bases, with 7 bases left between them. From germline, CDR1 is MNHEY and CDR2 SVGEGT. The CDR3 runs 11 residues. CDR3 protein: CASTDSYEQYF. In DNA form, the CDR3 reads TGTGCCAGCACTGACAGCTACGAGCAGTACTTC.

This clonotype occurred many times. The chain employs TRBV6-5 and TRBJ2-3, with 8 bases matching TRBD2. V was pared by 7 bases and J by 2 bases, with 11 bases of the junction left unmatched. From germline, CDR1 is MNHEY and CDR2 SVGAGI. The CDR3 consists of 16 residues. CDR3 amino acids: CASNLLASGPTDTQYF. The CDR3 DNA reads as TGTGCCAGCAACCTGTTGGCTAGCGGGCCCACAGATACGCAGTATTTT.

The chain combines TRBV6-2 or TRBV6-3 with TRBJ2-4, with D hard to call. CDR3 length: 18 residues. The ends were cut back, 0 bases at V and 2 bases at J, with 17 bases in the middle. Per the germline V gene, CDR1 is MNHEY and CDR2 is SVGEGT. Here the CDR3 reads CASSYSPSGPLTKNIQYF. CDR3 in DNA: TGTGCCAGCAGTTACTCGCCATCGGGTCCTCTAACCAAAAACATTCAGTACTTC.

J is TRBJ2-7 and V is TRBV19, with a tentative D call TRBD2 (5 bases). The CDR3 is 14 amino acids. Germline CDR1 reads LNHDA; CDR2 reads SQIVND (reference sequence). Trimming left V 3 bases short and J 3 bases short, with 12 bases between. CDR3 nucleotides: TGTGCCAGTAGTATCCGGCCGGGGAACTACGAGCAGTACTTC. Translation gives CASSIRPGNYEQYF.

This clonotype was counted many times. The rearrangement joins TRBV28 to TRBJ2-7; 9 positions match TRBD1. V lost 3 bases and J lost 7; bases outside the gene matches: 7. In germline, CDR1 is MDHEN, CDR2 SYDVKM. The CDR3 is made up of 14 amino acids. CDR3 nucleotides: TGTGCCAGCAGTTTCGGACAGGGGTTGAGGGAGCAGTACTTC. Translated: CASSFGQGLREQYF.

This clonotype has ten or more counts. This chain joins TRBV12-3 or TRBV12-4 and TRBJ2-2; a weak D match, TRBD2 (6 bases). The CDR3 spans 16 residues. Trimming left V 7 bases short and J 2 bases short, with 17 bases between. The CDR3, as DNA: TGTGCCAGCAATCCCCCGGGACTGAGCAACACCGGGGAGCTGTTTTTT. It yields the protein CASNPPGLSNTGELFF.

In the case of this clonotype: Just one base apart from a much larger clone, this may be a read error. The chain links TRBV7-6 to TRBJ2-5, with 7 bases lining up with TRBD1. The CDR3 has 13 amino acids. The germline gives CDR1 SGHVS, CDR2 FNYEAQ. The CDR3, as DNA: TGTGCCAACAGCTTCCGACAGGGAGAGACCCAGTACTTC. It translates to CANSFRQGETQYF.

In its sample, this clonotype was seen a few times. J is TRBJ1-2 and V is TRBV7-9; TRBD1 might be the D (5 bases). The germline V and J ends were trimmed by 1 base and 6 bases, with 15 bases remaining between them. Germline CDR1 is SEHNR and CDR2 is FQNEAQ (reference sequence). The CDR3 runs to 15 residues. CDR3 sequence: CASSLGGRAQNGYTF. CDR3 coding DNA: TGTGCCAGCAGCTTAGGTGGCAGGGCCCAAAATGGCTACACCTTC.

Ten or more counts support this clonotype. The V and J genes are TRBV2 and TRBJ1-2, with unresolved D. Deletions cut 1 base from V and 2 bases from J, with 5 bases between. There are 13 residues in the CDR3. Germline V gives CDR1 SNHLY, CDR2 FYNNEI. The CDR3 nucleotides read TGTGCCAGCAGTGAAGGGTTGAACTATGGCTACACCTTC. Its protein product is CASSEGLNYGYTF. The whole variable domain, remainder taken from reference TRBV2 and TRBJ1-2, is EPEVTQTPSHQVTQMGQEVILRCVPISNHLYFYWYRQILGQKVEFLVSFYNNEISEKSEIFDDQFSVERPDGSNFTLKIRSTKLEDSAMYFCASSEGLNYGYTFGSGTRLTVV.

V usage is TRBV9 and J usage is TRBJ1-1, with a possible D match to TRBD1 (5 bases). The germline V gene encodes CDR1 SGDLS and CDR2 YYNGEE. The CDR3 length is 15 residues. V lost 0 bases and J 10 bases, leaving 19 bases between the germline ends. The CDR3 coding sequence is TGTGCCAGCAGCGTAGCTTCCGGGACCGGTCAGGCAGCTTTCTTT. It specifies CASSVASGTGQAAFF.

This clonotype has at least ten counts. The chain recombines TRBV30 with TRBJ2-1; D gene uncertain. This CDR3 has 12 amino acids. Per germline, CDR1 GTSNPN and CDR2 SVGIG (reference sequence). Trimming pared 2 bases from V and 8 bases from J, leaving 10 bases between. DNA of the CDR3: TGTGCCTGGAGTCGCCCGGTTGATGAGCAGTTCTTC. Its translation: CAWSRPVDEQFF.

This chain connects TRBV27 to TRBJ2-1; D is unclear. There are 12 residues in the CDR3. From germline, CDR1 is MNHEY and CDR2 SMNVEV (reference sequence). The V and J ends lost 5 bases and 7 bases respectively, with 9 bases between them. The CDR3 spells CASSTSRNEQFF. CDR3 sequence (DNA): TGTGCCAGCAGTACATCTAGAAATGAGCAGTTCTTC.

On this clonotype itself: This may be a read error, as it is one base from a much larger clone. This chain links TRBV14 with TRBJ1-1; D is ambiguous. Germline loops: CDR1 SGHDN, CDR2 FVKESK. The CDR3 has 17 amino acids. Here the CDR3 DNA reads TGTGCCAGCAGCCAGGCAATCCTGGGAGGGTTTGGCACTGCAGCTTTCTTT. It encodes CASSQAILGGFGTAAFF.